Included here is one T cell receptor beta chain sequence, with context. What it binds is unknown. V shed 2 bases, J shed 0 bases, and the junction held 8 bases outside the gene matches. The CDR3 covers 16 residues. Germline CDR1 is SGHRS and CDR2 is YFSETQ. The PCR used 60 Vbeta and 13 Jbeta primers. Sequencing used immunoSEQ multiplex PCR; TCRdb keeps in-frame clones, though not all of them. This table has some 85,000 clones, 60% to 85% appearing once. The data belong to a study of cytomegalovirus exposure and HLA in healthy donors. Study summary: Approximately 200 million T cells yielded 117 million unique TCR beta sequences in earlier analysis. Whole-study findings and limits: It was confirmed in vitro that three of the CMV-associated chains were specific for CMV antigens.

This chain links TRBV5-1 with TRBJ2-7, with 7 bases that match TRBD2. The sequenced sample was PBMCs. The sequence derives from a young man in good health and CMV-seropositive. CDR3 protein: CASSLSGSSGSYEQYF. The CDR3 bases are TGCGCCAGCAGCTTATCGGGGTCTAGCGGCTCCTACGAGCAGTACTTC.